The 21 T cell receptor beta chains below come from one sample, sequenced in a study of early T cells in non-severe SARS-CoV-2 infection. TCRdb reprocessed the 5' RACE reads with MiXCR, giving one entry per CDR3 protein. The data show some 57,000 distinct CDR3 sequences, 8.2% seen once. Sequencing was done on a sample of whole blood. The source of these receptors is an adult who was a healthcare worker with PCR-confirmed SARS-CoV-2 infection or an uninfected control (not recorded which).

The chain carries TRBV20-1 and TRBJ1-1, with D unresolved. Trimming removed 3 bases from V and 0 bases from J, with 5 bases in between. Germline assignment: CDR1 DFQATT and CDR2 SNEGSKA (reference sequence). The CDR3 runs 12 residues. The CDR3 is CSASRLNTEAFF. The CDR3 DNA reads as TGCAGTGCTAGTAGGCTGAACACTGAAGCTTTCTTT.

This clonotype was observed a handful of times. The CDR3 here is CSANQGVYEQYF. The CDR3 region has the DNA TGCAGTGCAAATCAAGGGGTCTACGAGCAGTACTTC. The chain links TRBV20-1 to TRBJ2-7, with TRBD1 as a possible D gene (5 bases). Trimming removed 6 bases from V and 3 bases from J, with 12 bases in between. Germline CDR1 and CDR2: DFQATT and SNEGSKA (reference sequence). CDR3 length: 12 residues.

This clonotype came up a few times. This sequence joins TRBV21-1 and TRBJ2-7; TRBD1, the D gene given by the table, was not confirmed from the DNA. TRBV21-1 represents a pseudogene. The CDR3 is 15 residues long. The DNA for the CDR3 is TGTGCCAGCAGCAAAGCTCGGGACGGGCCCTACGAGCAGTACTTC. Amino acid sequence: CASSKARDGPYEQYF.

V usage is TRBV5-8 and J usage is TRBJ2-1; 9 bases match TRBD2. The germline V gene encodes CDR1 SGHTS and CDR2 YDEGEE. The CDR3 consists of 14 residues. V dropped 1 base and J dropped 9; count of bases not matched to a gene: 5. The CDR3: CASSLNLAGFEQFF. CDR3 in DNA: TGTGCCAGCAGCTTGAACCTAGCGGGATTTGAGCAGTTCTTC.

The CDR3 DNA is TGTGCCAGCAGCCAAGATAGGGCTAGCGGGACAGATACGCAGTATTTT. Its protein product is CASSQDRASGTDTQYF. The rearrangement links TRBV4-2 to TRBJ2-3, with 8 nucleotides matching TRBD2. V shed 0 bases and J 3 bases; nucleotides not matched to a gene: 5. Per the germline V gene, CDR1 is LGHNA and CDR2 is YNFKEQ. This CDR3 comprises 16 residues.

Only a few counts were recorded for this clonotype. The J gene is TRBJ2-6, the V gene TRBV10-3; the D gene is possibly TRBD1 (6 bases). This CDR3 region has 16 residues. Germline V CDR1 and CDR2: ENHRY, SYGVKD. V lost 4 bases and J 1 base, leaving 11 bases between the germline ends. The CDR3 sequence is CAISAGTPSGANVLTF. The CDR3 DNA reads TGTGCCATCAGTGCCGGGACACCATCTGGGGCCAACGTCCTGACTTTC.

This clonotype was recorded a few times. V gene TRBV11-2 combines with J gene TRBJ1-5; D gene uncertain. Trimming left V 8 bases short and J 7 bases short, with 12 bases between. The CDR3 is made up of 12 amino acids. In germline, CDR1 is SGHAT, CDR2 FQNNGV. CDR3 in amino acids: CASALYGQPQHF. The CDR3 DNA reads TGTGCCAGCGCATTGTACGGCCAGCCCCAGCATTTT. The complete variable domain, with remaining parts taken from reference TRBV11-2 and TRBJ1-5, reads EAGVAQSPRYKIIEKRQSVAFWCNPISGHATLYWYQQILGQGPKLLIQFQNNGVVDDSQLPKDRFSAERLKGVDSTLKIQPAKLEDSAVYLCASALYGQPQHFGDGTRLSIL.

This clonotype was found a few times. This chain connects TRBV18 to TRBJ2-1, with a tentative D call TRBD2 (6 bases). The CDR3 extends over 15 amino acids. Trimming removed 3 bases at V and 2 bases at J, with 11 bases between. Germline-derived CDR1 and CDR2 are KGHSH and LQKENI. CDR3 sequence (DNA): TGTGCCAGCTCACCGTGGGAGGTACCCTACAATGAGCAGTTCTTC. Its protein is CASSPWEVPYNEQFF.

This clonotype was seen only a few times. The J gene is TRBJ2-7, the V gene TRBV5-1, with 8 bases matching TRBD2. Unmatched junction bases numbered 3, after V lost 0 bases and J lost 7 bases. CDR1 is SGHRS, CDR2 YFSETQ, per germline. The CDR3 covers 13 residues. The CDR3: CASSLEAGGEQYF. The CDR3 DNA follows: TGCGCCAGCAGCTTGGAGGCGGGAGGAGAGCAGTACTTC.

In this sample, this clonotype turned up a few times. This chain joins TRBV29-1 and TRBJ2-7, with 9 positions matching TRBD1. J gave up 0 bases and V 6 bases, and 3 bases lay outside the gene matches. Per the germline V gene, CDR1 is SQVTM and CDR2 is ANQGSEA. There are 13 residues in the CDR3. In DNA form, the CDR3 reads TGCAGCGTGACAGGGGGAAGCTCCTACGAGCAGTACTTC. This translates into CSVTGGSSYEQYF.

The chain uses TRBV12-2 and TRBJ2-7; the table's D call, TRBD2, was not checked against the DNA. TRBV12-2 represents a pseudogene. This CDR3 region has 16 residues. The CDR3 loop is CASRPGTSGGVGEQYF. DNA for the CDR3: TGTGCAAGTCGCCCCGGGACTAGCGGGGGCGTTGGGGAGCAGTACTTC.

Here the CDR3 reads CASSKTGAGYEQYF. For the CDR3, the DNA is TGTGCCAGCAGTAAGACAGGGGCGGGATACGAGCAGTACTTC. The V call is TRBV2, the J call TRBJ2-7, with 8 bases fitting TRBD1. Germline V gene sequence: CDR1 SNHLY, CDR2 FYNNEI. This CDR3 comprises 14 residues. Trimming cost V 5 bases and J 4 bases; bases outside gene matches: 7.

The CDR3 nucleotides are TGCGCCAGCAGCCAAGATGTTGATATAGGGACGGCAACCTACGAGCAGTACTTC. This codes for CASSQDVDIGTATYEQYF. V is TRBV4-1 and J is TRBJ2-7; D may be TRBD1 or TRBD2 (5 bases each). The CDR3 loop spans 18 amino acids. Looked up from germline, CDR1 is MGHRA and CDR2 is YSYEKL. Trimming removed 0 bases from V and 2 bases from J, with 20 bases in between.

This clonotype was recorded many times. J is TRBJ2-2 and V is TRBV10-3, with 7 bases matching TRBD2. The germline V gene has CDR1 ENHRY and CDR2 SYGVKD. CDR3 length: 17 residues. V dropped 5 bases and J dropped 6; count of bases not matched to a gene: 15. CDR3: CAISLAEAYMPAGELFF. CDR3 in DNA: TGTGCCATCAGTCTAGCGGAAGCATACATGCCCGCCGGGGAGCTGTTTTTT.

V is TRBV27 and J is TRBJ2-2; 8 nucleotides match TRBD2. J lost 6 bases, V lost 5 bases, and 5 bases had no gene match. The CDR3 length is 14 residues. The germline V gene has CDR1 MNHEY and CDR2 SMNVEV (reference sequence). DNA of the CDR3: TGTGCCAGCAGTGGGACTAGTTTCTCCGGGGAGCTGTTTTTT. Protein sequence: CASSGTSFSGELFF.

The J gene is TRBJ1-3, the V gene TRBV3-1; no reliable D call. This CDR3 has 15 amino acids. V was cut by 4 bases and J by 2 bases, with 12 bases left in between. Germline V CDR1 and CDR2: LGHDT, YNNKEL (reference sequence). CDR3 residues: CASSRARGAGNTIYF. The CDR3 coding sequence is TGTGCCAGCAGCCGGGCGAGAGGCGCTGGAAACACCATATATTTT.

The V gene is TRBV6-2 or TRBV6-3, the J gene TRBJ1-1, with 7 bases fitting TRBD1. The V gene end was trimmed by 4 bases and the J gene end by 4 bases; junction bases not matched to a gene: 6. This CDR3 comprises 14 residues. Germline values: CDR1 MNHEY, CDR2 SVGEGT. CDR3 protein: CASSSDRVGTEAFF. CDR3 bases: TGTGCCAGCAGTTCCGACAGGGTGGGCACTGAAGCTTTCTTT.

This clonotype was detected many times. The chain uses TRBV29-1 and TRBJ2-3, with D possibly being TRBD1 or TRBD2 (6 bases each). V was pared by 3 bases and J by 2 bases, with 12 bases between. The germline CDR1 and CDR2 sequences are SQVTM and ANQGSEA. The CDR3 sequence is 14 residues long. CDR3 region: CSVDNGGLTDTQYF. The CDR3 DNA sequence: TGCAGCGTTGATAACGGGGGCCTCACAGATACGCAGTATTTT.

This clonotype has a count of ten or more. The chain recombines TRBV11-2 with TRBJ1-4; D unresolved. The CDR3 has 12 residues. CDR1 is SGHAT, CDR2 FQNNGV, per germline. The V and J ends lost 5 bases and 7 bases respectively, with 8 bases between them. CDR3: CASSQGGEKLFF. As DNA, the CDR3 is TGTGCCAGCAGCCAAGGCGGTGAAAAACTGTTTTTT. The complete variable domain, with remaining parts taken from reference TRBV11-2 and TRBJ1-4, reads EAGVAQSPRYKIIEKRQSVAFWCNPISGHATLYWYQQILGQGPKLLIQFQNNGVVDDSQLPKDRFSAERLKGVDSTLKIQPAKLEDSAVYLCASSQGGEKLFFGSGTQLSVL.

This rearrangement joins TRBV9 to TRBJ2-1; possibly TRBD1 for D (6 bases). Germline V gene sequence: CDR1 SGDLS, CDR2 YYNGEE. This CDR3 spans 15 amino acids. Trimming took 0 bases from V and 6 from J, leaving 13 bases between them. CDR3 sequence reads: CASSVGVGAGNEQFF. The CDR3 region has the DNA TGTGCCAGCAGCGTAGGAGTGGGGGCAGGCAATGAGCAGTTCTTC.

Ten or more counts support this clonotype. The J gene is TRBJ1-5, the V gene TRBV18, with 7 nucleotides matching TRBD1. Germline V CDR1 and CDR2: KGHSH, LQKENI. V dropped 3 bases and J dropped 5; count of bases not matched to a gene: 13. The CDR3 consists of 17 residues. As DNA, the CDR3 is TGTGCCAGCTCACCCCTGCCACAGGGGTTGATGGATCAGCCCCAGCATTTT. Protein: CASSPLPQGLMDQPQHF. Together with reference TRBV18 and TRBJ1-5, the CDR3 gives the full variable domain: NAGVMQNPRHLVRRRGQEARLRCSPMKGHSHVYWYRQLPEEGLKFMVYLQKENIIDESGMPKERFSAEFPKEGPSILRIQQVVRGDSAAYFCASSPLPQGLMDQPQHFGDGTRLSIL.